A single sample is the source of the 8 T cell receptor beta chains below, sequenced in a study of T cell clonotyping in hematopoietic cell transplantation. Profiling relied on immunoSEQ multiplex PCR, and the TCRdb table lists in-frame clones only, not all of them. The sample consists of 26,000 or so clones, approximately 95% of them appearing once. The sample consisted of peripheral blood mononuclear cells. These receptors all come from a man aged 45-65 years in good health. Some clones in this sample may be carry-over from other donors' samples.

J is TRBJ2-1 and V is TRBV7-2; unclear D gene. Germline V gives CDR1 SGHTA, CDR2 FQGNSA. The CDR3 runs 14 residues. The V end was cut by 1 base, the J end by 9 bases, with 13 bases between. CDR3 in amino acids: CASSLVPYEGEQFF. CDR3 sequence (DNA): TGTGCCAGCAGCTTAGTTCCCTACGAAGGTGAGCAGTTCTTC. Full variable domain (rest looked up from reference TRBV7-2 and TRBJ2-1): GAGVSQSPSNKVTEKGKDVELRCDPISGHTALYWYRQSLGQGLEFLIYFQGNSAPDKSGLPSDRFSAERTGGSVSTLTIQRTQQEDSAVYLCASSLVPYEGEQFFGPGTRLTVL.

The rearrangement uses TRBV5-1 and TRBJ2-3, with D perhaps TRBD1 (6 bases). In germline, CDR1 is SGHRS, CDR2 YFSETQ. V was shortened by 0 bases and J by 0 bases, with 11 bases between the two germline ends. The CDR3 sequence is 16 residues long. CDR3 in amino acids: CASSLDGGPSTDTQYF. CDR3 bases: TGCGCCAGCAGCTTGGATGGGGGCCCCAGCACAGATACGCAGTATTTT.

The V gene is TRBV30, the J gene TRBJ1-1; TRBD1 might be the D (5 bases). CDR1 and CDR2 from the germline V gene are GTSNPN and SVGIG (reference sequence). The CDR3 spans 14 residues. Trimming pared 0 bases from V and 5 bases from J, leaving 13 bases between. CDR3 amino acids: CAWSVQRGVTEAFF. The CDR3 DNA follows: TGTGCCTGGAGTGTACAGAGGGGAGTGACTGAAGCTTTCTTT.

V and J are TRBV5-1 and TRBJ2-5; tentatively, D is TRBD1 (5 bases). CDR3 length: 15 amino acids. The V end was cut by 2 bases, the J end by 7 bases, with 18 bases between. Per germline, CDR1 SGHRS and CDR2 YFSETQ. In DNA, the CDR3 is TGCGCCAGCAGCTTAGAAACGACAGCCCAGGGGACCCAGTACTTC. Residues: CASSLETTAQGTQYF.

This chain links TRBV28 with TRBJ2-5, with TRBD2 matching 8 bases. The J segment lost 5 bases and the V segment lost 4 bases, leaving 12 bases of the junction unmatched. Germline assignment: CDR1 MDHEN and CDR2 SYDVKM. The CDR3 contains 16 residues. CDR3 in DNA: TGTGCCAGCAGTTCCAAACTAGCGGTCGGGACCGAGACCCAGTACTTC. It translates to CASSSKLAVGTETQYF.

The chain carries TRBV7-6 and TRBJ1-2; no firm D call. The CDR3 has 13 residues. V lost 1 base and J lost 3, with 6 bases in between. The germline V gene has CDR1 SGHVS and CDR2 FNYEAQ. The CDR3 loop is CASSLGGDYGYTF. CDR3 sequence (DNA): TGTGCCAGCAGCTTAGGGGGAGACTATGGCTACACCTTC. Supplemented by reference TRBV7-6 and TRBJ1-2, the full variable domain reads GAGVSQSPRYKVTKRGQDVALRCDPISGHVSLYWYRQALGQGPEFLTYFNYEAQQDKSGLPNDRFSAERPEGSISTLTIQRTEQRDSAMYRCASSLGGDYGYTFGSGTRLTVV.

The genes are TRBV27 and TRBJ1-4; TRBD1 matches at 10 bases. From germline, CDR1 is MNHEY and CDR2 SMNVEV (reference sequence). The CDR3 covers 16 residues. Trimming cost V 6 bases and J 8 bases; bases outside gene matches: 12. The CDR3 DNA is TGTGCCAGCAGCGATGGTTCCGGGACAGGGGCCGAAAAACTGTTTTTT. Encoded protein: CASSDGSGTGAEKLFF.

This chain uses TRBV6-5 with TRBJ2-7; D remains unclear. Trimming took off 8 bases at V and 3 bases at J, with 8 bases between the two ends. The CDR3 contains 11 residues. Germline assignment: CDR1 MNHEY and CDR2 SVGAGI. CDR3 sequence: CASRTNYEQYF. The DNA of the CDR3 is TGTGCCAGCCGGACCAACTACGAGCAGTACTTC.